The clone carrying this TCR beta chain was detected a few times. Its target is unknown. TCRdb fed the 5' RACE reads into MiXCR, producing one record per CDR3 protein. The sample records 700,000 to 1,000,000 distinct CDR3 sequences, about an eighth being singletons. The data are from a study of CD8 T cells in ankylosing spondylitis. The CDR3 has 15 amino acids. V was pared by 6 bases and J by 3 bases, with 18 bases between. Study-wide findings and caveats: A motif of under ten highly homologous TCR beta variants was seen as apparently characteristic of ankylosing spondylitis blood.

The TCR sequence derives from a male donor with ankylosing spondylitis. The sample taken for sequencing was blood, either unsorted or a sorted T cell fraction (not recorded which). The chain couples TRBV12-3 or TRBV12-4 to TRBJ2-7, with D uncertain. DNA of the CDR3: TGTGCCAGCAGCTTTTTCATCGGCGTCGACTACGAGCAGTACTTC. The encoded protein is CASSFFIGVDYEQYF.